This T cell receptor (beta chain) was sequenced for a study of blood T cell repertoires in COVID-19 (dated by TCRdb to 2019 to 2021). Regarding the study in general: Samples covering the acute and convalescent phases of COVID-19 were provided by collaborators in the United States, Italy and Spain. Sample metadata almost always included a de-identified subject ID, COVID-19 status, age in years and sex. The dataset comprised deeply sampled blood TCRbeta repertoires from subjects exposed to, actively infected with, or recovered from COVID-19. The repertoires were made available in a free public database intended to serve as a resource for research on the immune response to SARS-CoV-2. The prospective study material was composed of cDNA or gDNA derived from T cells, B-cell-depleted T cells, or PBMCs. The samples were drawn from the first 160 participants of the ongoing ImmuneRACE study and from 1,200 or so subjects provided by 6 global collaborators. Where available, HLA class I and class II types were obtained from metadata supplied by the sample provider rather than from assay-based typing.

V is trimmed back by 2 bases and J by 4 bases, and the junction contains 6 bases that no gene match accounts for. CDR1 and CDR2, per the germline V gene, are SGHTS and YDEGEE. The CDR3, from cysteine to phenylalanine, totals 15 residues. The only DNA kept is the CDR3, 45 bases in frame from the first base. Here is what the overall study found, with its caveats: The quantity of clinical and demographic metadata differed by source and by participant and was supplied without curation.

Each collaborating institution followed its own protocols to collect whole blood in K2EDTA tubes. For TCRbeta analysis, collaborator samples were shipped as frozen whole blood, as isolated PBMCs, or as DNA extracted from either sample type. TCRbeta CDR3 regions were amplified from genomic DNA by means of the immunoSEQ Assay, a bias-controlled multiplex PCR. The authors' pipeline ran thus. Within the assay, amplification of reference gene primers was used to estimate how many nucleated cells each sample contained. To quantify the absolute abundance of each unique TCRbeta CDR3 rearrangement, sequence reads were collapsed and filtered. For each sample, productive Simpson clonality was calculated as the square root of Simpson's diversity index across productive rearrangements. TCRdb limited this immuneACCESS table to in-frame rearrangements with V and J called. A share of clones is missing; checked studies link under half to unresolved V genes, and the rest is unexplained. The V and J calls and clone size come from that table; D and trimming were worked out from the DNA. Present in this sample are 80,000 to 95,000 clones, 88% of which were seen just once. Approximately 7.4% of the sample comes from the top ten.

About this clone itself: The specificity of this receptor is unknown. One base away there is no much larger clone; base qualities are not given.

This receptor was taken from a man between 65 and 79 years old with acute or convalescent COVID-19. This chain joins TRBV5-8 to TRBJ1-2, with 9 bases matching TRBD1. Sequenced input: peripheral blood. CDR3 region: CASSFTGTGFYGYTF. The nucleotides are TGTGCCAGCAGCTTCACCGGGACAGGGTTCTATGGCTACACCTTC. The entire variable domain, with the stretches around the CDR3 drawn from the reference TRBV5-8 and TRBJ1-2 proteins, is EAGVTQSPTHLIKTRGQQATLRCSPISGHTSVYWYQQALGLGLQFLLWYDEGEERNRGNFPPRFSGRQFPNYSSELNVNALELEDSALYLCASSFTGTGFYGYTFGSGTRLTVV.